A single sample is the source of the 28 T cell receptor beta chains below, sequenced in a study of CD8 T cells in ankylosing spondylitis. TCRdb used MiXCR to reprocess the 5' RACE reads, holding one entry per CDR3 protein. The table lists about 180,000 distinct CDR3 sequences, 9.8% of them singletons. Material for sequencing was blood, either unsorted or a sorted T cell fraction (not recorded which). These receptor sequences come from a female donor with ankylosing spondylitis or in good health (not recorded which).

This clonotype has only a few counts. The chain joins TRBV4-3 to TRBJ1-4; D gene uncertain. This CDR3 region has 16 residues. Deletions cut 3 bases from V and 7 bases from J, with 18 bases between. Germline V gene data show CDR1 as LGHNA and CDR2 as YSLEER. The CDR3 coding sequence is TGCGCCAGCAGCCAGAACCACGGGTCTTTGCTTGAAAAACTGTTTTTT. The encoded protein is CASSQNHGSLLEKLFF.

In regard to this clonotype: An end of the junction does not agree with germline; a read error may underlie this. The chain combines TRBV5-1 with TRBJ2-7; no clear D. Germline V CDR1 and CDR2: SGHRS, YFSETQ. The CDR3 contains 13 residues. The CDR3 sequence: CASSLGPTYKQYF. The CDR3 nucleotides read TGCGCCAGCAGCTTAGGACCCACCTACAAGCAGTACTTC.

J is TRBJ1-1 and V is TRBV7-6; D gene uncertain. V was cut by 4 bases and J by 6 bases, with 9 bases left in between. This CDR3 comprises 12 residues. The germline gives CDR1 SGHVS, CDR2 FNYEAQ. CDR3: CASSSGGSEAFF. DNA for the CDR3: TGTGCCAGCAGCTCGGGAGGATCTGAAGCTTTCTTT.

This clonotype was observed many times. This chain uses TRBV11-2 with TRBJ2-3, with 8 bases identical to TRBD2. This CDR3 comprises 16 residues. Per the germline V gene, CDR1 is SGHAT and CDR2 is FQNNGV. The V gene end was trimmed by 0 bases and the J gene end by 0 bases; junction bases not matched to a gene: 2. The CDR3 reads CASSLDTGGSTDTQYF. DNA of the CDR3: TGTGCCAGCAGCTTAGATACGGGGGGGAGCACAGATACGCAGTATTTT.

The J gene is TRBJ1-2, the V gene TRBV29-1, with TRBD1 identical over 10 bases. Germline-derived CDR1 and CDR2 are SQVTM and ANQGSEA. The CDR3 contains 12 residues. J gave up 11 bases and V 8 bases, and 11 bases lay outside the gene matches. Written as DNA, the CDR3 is TGCAGCTCACGGGGGACAGGGGACGATTACACCTTC. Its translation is CSSRGTGDDYTF.

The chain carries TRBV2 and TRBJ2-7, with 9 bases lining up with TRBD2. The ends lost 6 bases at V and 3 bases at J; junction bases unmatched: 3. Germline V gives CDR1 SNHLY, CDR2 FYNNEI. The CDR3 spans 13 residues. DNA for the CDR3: TGTGCCAGCAGCGCTAGCGGGAACTACGAGCAGTACTTC. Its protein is CASSASGNYEQYF.

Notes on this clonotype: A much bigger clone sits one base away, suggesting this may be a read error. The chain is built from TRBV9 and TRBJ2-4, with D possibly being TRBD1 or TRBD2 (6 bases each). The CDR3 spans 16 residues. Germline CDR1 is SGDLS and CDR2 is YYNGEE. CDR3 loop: CASSPRGELAENIQYF. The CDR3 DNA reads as TGTGCCAGCAGCCCTAGGGGGGAACTAGCCGAAAACATTCAGTACTTC.

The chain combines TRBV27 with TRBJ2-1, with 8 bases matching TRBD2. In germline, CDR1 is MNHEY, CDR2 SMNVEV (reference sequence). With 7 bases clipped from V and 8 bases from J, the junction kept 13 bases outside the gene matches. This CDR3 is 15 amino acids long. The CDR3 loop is CASTQSGTRIHEQFF. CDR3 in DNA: TGTGCCAGCACCCAATCCGGGACTAGAATCCATGAGCAGTTCTTC.

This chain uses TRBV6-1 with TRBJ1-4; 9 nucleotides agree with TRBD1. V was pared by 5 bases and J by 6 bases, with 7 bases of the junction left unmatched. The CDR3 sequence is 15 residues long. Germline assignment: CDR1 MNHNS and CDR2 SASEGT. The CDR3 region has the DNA TGTGCCAGCAGTCCCCTCGGACAGGGGTATGAAAAACTGTTTTTT. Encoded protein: CASSPLGQGYEKLFF.

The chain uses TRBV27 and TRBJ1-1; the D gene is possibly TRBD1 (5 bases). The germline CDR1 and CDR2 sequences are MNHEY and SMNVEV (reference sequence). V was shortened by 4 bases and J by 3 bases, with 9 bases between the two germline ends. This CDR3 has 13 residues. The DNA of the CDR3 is TGTGCCAGCAGTTCCACAGGATACACTGAAGCTTTCTTT. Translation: CASSSTGYTEAFF.

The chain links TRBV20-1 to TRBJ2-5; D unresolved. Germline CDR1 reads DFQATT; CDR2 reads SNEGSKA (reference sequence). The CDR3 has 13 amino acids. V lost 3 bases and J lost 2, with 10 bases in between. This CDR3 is CSARGMGQETQYF. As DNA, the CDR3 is TGCAGTGCTAGGGGGATGGGACAAGAGACCCAGTACTTC.

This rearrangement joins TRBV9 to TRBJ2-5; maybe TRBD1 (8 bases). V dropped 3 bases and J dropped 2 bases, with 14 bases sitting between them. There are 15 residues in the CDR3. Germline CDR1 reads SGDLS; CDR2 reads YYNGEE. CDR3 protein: CASSADRGGQETQYF. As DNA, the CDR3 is TGTGCCAGCAGCGCCGACAGGGGAGGGCAAGAGACCCAGTACTTC.

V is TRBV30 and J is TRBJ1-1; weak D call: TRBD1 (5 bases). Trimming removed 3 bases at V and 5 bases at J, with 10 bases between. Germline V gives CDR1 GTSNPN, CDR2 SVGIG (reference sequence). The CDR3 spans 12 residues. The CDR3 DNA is TGTGCCTGGAGCATGGGGGGGACTGAAGCTTTCTTT. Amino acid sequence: CAWSMGGTEAFF.

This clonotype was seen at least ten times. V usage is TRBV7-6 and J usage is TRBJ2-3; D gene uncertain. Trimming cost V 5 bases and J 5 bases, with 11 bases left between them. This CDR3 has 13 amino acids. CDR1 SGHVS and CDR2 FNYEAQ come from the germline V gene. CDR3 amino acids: CASSPVLLDTQYF. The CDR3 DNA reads TGTGCCAGCAGCCCCGTCTTGTTAGATACGCAGTATTTT.

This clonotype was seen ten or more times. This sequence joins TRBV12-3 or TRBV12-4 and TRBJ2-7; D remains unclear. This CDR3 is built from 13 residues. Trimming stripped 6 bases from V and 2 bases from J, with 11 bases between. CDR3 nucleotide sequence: TGTGCCAGCAGCCCCGACAATACCTACGAGCAGTACTTC. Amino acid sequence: CASSPDNTYEQYF.

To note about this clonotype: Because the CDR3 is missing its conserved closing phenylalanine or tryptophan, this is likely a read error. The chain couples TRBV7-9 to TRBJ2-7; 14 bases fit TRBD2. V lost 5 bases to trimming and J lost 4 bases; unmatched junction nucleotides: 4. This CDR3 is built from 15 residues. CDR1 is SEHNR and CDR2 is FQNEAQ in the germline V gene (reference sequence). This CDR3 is CASSPGTSGSYEQYS. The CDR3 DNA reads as TGTGCCAGCAGCCCCGGGACTAGCGGGAGTTACGAGCAGTACTCC.

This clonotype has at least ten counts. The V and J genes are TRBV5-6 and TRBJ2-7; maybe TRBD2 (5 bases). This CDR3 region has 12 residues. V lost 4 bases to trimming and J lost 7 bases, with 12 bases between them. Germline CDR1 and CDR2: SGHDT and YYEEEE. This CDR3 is CASSPRPGEQYF. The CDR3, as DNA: TGTGCCAGCAGCCCCCGGCCGGGGGAGCAGTACTTC.

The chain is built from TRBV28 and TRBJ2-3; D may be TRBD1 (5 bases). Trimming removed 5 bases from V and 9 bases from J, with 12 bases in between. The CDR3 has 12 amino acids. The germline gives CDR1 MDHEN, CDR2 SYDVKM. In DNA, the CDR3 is TGTGCCAGCAGTCCCCAGGGTCTAACGCAGTATTTT. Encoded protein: CASSPQGLTQYF.

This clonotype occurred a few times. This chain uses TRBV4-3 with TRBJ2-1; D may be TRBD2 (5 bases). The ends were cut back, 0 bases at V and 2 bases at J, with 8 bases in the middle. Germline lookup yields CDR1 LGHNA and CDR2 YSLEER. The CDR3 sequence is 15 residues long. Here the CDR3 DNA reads TGCGCCAGCAGCCAAGATAGGCGGGCCTACAATGAGCAGTTCTTC. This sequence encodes CASSQDRRAYNEQFF.

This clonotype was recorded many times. Here the CDR3 reads CASSETVATDTQYF. The CDR3 bases are TGTGCCAGCAGTGAGACGGTAGCCACAGATACGCAGTATTTT. The chain uses TRBV12-3 or TRBV12-4 and TRBJ2-3; D gene unclear. The CDR3 is made up of 14 amino acids. V gave up 5 bases and J gave up 2 bases, with 11 bases separating them.

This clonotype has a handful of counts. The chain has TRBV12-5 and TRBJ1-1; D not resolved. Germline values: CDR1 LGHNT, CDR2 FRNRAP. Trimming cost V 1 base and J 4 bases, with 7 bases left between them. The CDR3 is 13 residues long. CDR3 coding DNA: TGTGCTAGTGGTTTGGAATTTGGCACTGAAGCTTTCTTT. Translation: CASGLEFGTEAFF.

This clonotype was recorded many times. The CDR3 DNA reads TGTGCCACCAGTGAGAGAGGGGCAGGCAATGAGCAGTTCTTC. It is translated as CATSERGAGNEQFF. This chain connects TRBV24-1 to TRBJ2-1; D is tentatively TRBD1 or TRBD2 (5 bases each). The V gene's germline CDR1 is KGHDR and CDR2 SFDVKD. With 4 bases removed from V and 6 bases from J, the gap between germline ends came to 12 bases. The CDR3 length is 14 residues.

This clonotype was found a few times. The CDR3 nucleotides are TGTGCCAGCAGCTCCCCACAGGGGGTGAACACTGAAGCTTTCTTT. This codes for CASSSPQGVNTEAFF. V is TRBV13 and J is TRBJ1-1; the match to TRBD1 covers 8 bases. The CDR3 loop spans 15 amino acids. Germline V gene lookup returns CDR1 PRHDT and CDR2 FYEKMQ (reference sequence). V trimming: 4 bases; J trimming: 0 bases; junction bases outside the gene matches: 4.

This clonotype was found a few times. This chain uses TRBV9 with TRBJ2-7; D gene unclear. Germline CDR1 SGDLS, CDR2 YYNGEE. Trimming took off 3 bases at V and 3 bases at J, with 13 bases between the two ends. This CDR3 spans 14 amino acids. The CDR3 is CASSASDLRYEQYF. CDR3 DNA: TGTGCCAGCAGCGCCTCGGACCTACGCTACGAGCAGTACTTC.

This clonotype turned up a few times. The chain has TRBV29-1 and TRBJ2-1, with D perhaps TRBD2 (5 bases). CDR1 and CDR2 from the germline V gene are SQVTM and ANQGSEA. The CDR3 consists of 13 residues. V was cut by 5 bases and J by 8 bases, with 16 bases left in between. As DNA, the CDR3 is TGCAGCGTTCCCGGGCCTGCGAGGGATGAGCAGTTCTTC. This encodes CSVPGPARDEQFF.

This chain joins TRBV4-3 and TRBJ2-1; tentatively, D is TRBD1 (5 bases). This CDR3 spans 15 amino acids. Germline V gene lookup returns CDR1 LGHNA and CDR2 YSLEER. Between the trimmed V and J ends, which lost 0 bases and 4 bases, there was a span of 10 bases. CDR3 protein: CASSQDPTAYNEQFF. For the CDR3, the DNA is TGCGCCAGCAGCCAAGACCCGACAGCATACAATGAGCAGTTCTTC.

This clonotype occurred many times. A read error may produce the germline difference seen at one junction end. The CDR3 DNA sequence: TGTGCTAGCAGCGCGTCCCCCCGGGCTGAAGCTTTCTTT. This encodes CASSASPRAEAFF. This chain links TRBV5-6 with TRBJ1-1, with D uncertain. Per the germline V gene, CDR1 is SGHDT and CDR2 is YYEEEE. The CDR3 is made up of 13 amino acids. Complete variable domain (other parts from reference TRBV5-6 and TRBJ1-1): DAGVTQSPTHLIKTRGQQVTLRCSPKSGHDTVSWYQQALGQGPQFIFQYYEEEERQRGNFPDRFSGHQFPNYSSELNVNALLLGDSALYLCASSASPRAEAFFGQGTRLTVV.

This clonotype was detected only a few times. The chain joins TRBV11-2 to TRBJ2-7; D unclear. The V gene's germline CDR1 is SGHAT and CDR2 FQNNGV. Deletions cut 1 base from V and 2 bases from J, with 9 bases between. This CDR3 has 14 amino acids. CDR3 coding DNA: TGTGCCAGCAGCTTAGGAAACGGTCCCTACGAGCAGTACTTC. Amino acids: CASSLGNGPYEQYF.